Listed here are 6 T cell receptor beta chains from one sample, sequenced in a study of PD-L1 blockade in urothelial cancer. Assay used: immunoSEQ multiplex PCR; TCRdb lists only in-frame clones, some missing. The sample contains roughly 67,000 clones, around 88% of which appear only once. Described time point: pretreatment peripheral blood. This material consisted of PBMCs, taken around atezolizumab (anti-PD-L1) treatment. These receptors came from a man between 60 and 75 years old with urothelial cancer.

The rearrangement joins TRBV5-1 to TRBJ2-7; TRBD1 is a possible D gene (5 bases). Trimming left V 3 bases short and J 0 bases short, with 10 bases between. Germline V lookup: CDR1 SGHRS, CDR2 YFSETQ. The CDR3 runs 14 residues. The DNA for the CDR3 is TGCGCCAGCAGCTCCCAGACAGACTCCTACGAGCAGTACTTC. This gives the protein CASSSQTDSYEQYF.

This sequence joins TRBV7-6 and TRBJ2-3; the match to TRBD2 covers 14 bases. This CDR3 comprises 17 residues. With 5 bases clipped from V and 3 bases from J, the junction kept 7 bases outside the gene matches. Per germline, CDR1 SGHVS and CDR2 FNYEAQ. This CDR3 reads CASSLTSGGAVTDTQYF. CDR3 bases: TGTGCCAGCAGCCTGACTAGCGGGGGGGCGGTGACAGATACGCAGTATTTT.

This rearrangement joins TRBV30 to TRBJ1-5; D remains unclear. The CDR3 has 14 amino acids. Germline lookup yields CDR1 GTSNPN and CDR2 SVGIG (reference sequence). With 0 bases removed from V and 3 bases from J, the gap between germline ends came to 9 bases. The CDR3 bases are TGTGCCTGGAGTGTACGAGGATACAATCAGCCCCAGCATTTT. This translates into CAWSVRGYNQPQHF. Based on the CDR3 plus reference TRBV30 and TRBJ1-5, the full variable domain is SQTIHQWPATLVQPVGSPLSLECTVEGTSNPNLYWYRQAAGRGLQLLFYSVGIGQISSEVPQNLSASRPQDRQFILSSKKLLLSDSGFYLCAWSVRGYNQPQHFGDGTRLSIL.

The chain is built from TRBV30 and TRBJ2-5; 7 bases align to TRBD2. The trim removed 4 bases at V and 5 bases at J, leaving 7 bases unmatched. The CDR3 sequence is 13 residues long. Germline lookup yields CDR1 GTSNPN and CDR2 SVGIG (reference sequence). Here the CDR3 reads CAWMIGGMETQYF. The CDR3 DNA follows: TGTGCCTGGATGATCGGGGGGATGGAGACCCAGTACTTC.

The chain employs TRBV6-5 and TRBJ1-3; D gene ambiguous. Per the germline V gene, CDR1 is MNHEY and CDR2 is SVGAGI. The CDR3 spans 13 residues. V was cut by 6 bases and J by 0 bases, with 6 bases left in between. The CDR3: CASRPGSGNTIYF. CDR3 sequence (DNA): TGTGCCAGCAGACCGGGCTCTGGAAACACCATATATTTT.

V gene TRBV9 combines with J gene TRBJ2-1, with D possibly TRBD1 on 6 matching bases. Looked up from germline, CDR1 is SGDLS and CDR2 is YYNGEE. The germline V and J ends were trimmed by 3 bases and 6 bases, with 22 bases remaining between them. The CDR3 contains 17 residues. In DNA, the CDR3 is TGTGCCAGCAGCGCACCCAACAGGGCTCCCCAAATCAATGAGCAGTTCTTC. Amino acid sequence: CASSAPNRAPQINEQFF.